A single sample gave rise to the 23 T cell receptor beta chains below, sequenced in a study of cytomegalovirus exposure and HLA in healthy donors. Only in-frame clones appear in the TCRdb table, and some are missing; sequencing was by immunoSEQ multiplex PCR. The sample holds about 120,000 clones; over 75% are singletons and the top ten take around 6%. The material sequenced was PBMCs. The receptor source for this set is a young woman in good health and CMV-seropositive.

This clone was seen a handful of times. The chain joins TRBV6-1 to TRBJ1-2; D may be TRBD1 (5 bases). Deletions cut 11 bases from V and 5 bases from J, with 21 bases between. Germline CDR1 reads MNHNS; CDR2 reads SASEGT. This CDR3 is built from 14 residues. Here the CDR3 DNA reads TGTGCCCACCCATGGCCGGGGGGTAGATATGGCTACACCTTC. As protein: CAHPWPGGRYGYTF.

To note about this clone: The sample has other DNA sequences that encode this CDR3 too. The chain carries TRBV20-1 and TRBJ2-1, with a weak D call TRBD2 (5 bases). The CDR3 has 11 residues. Germline V gene lookup returns CDR1 DFQATT and CDR2 SNEGSKA (reference sequence). Trimming removed 3 bases from V and 6 bases from J, with 6 bases in between. The CDR3 loop is CSASRGNEQFF. The CDR3 DNA is TGCAGTGCTAGCCGGGGCAATGAGCAGTTCTTC.

The chain joins TRBV9 to TRBJ2-7, with no clear D. CDR3 length equals 16 residues. Trimming took off 0 bases at V and 6 bases at J, with 19 bases between the two ends. Per germline, CDR1 SGDLS and CDR2 YYNGEE. CDR3 coding DNA: TGTGCCAGCAGCGTAGAAATCGCGGTTTCAGCATCCGAGCAGTACTTC. Protein sequence: CASSVEIAVSASEQYF.

V is TRBV5-5 and J is TRBJ2-5; 8 nucleotides align to TRBD2. CDR3 size: 15 residues. V was clipped by 0 bases and J by 3 bases; unmatched bases: 4. The germline V gene has CDR1 SGHKS and CDR2 YYEKEE (reference sequence). The CDR3 DNA is TGTGCCAGCAGCTTGGTGGCGGGACTAGAAGAGACCCAGTACTTC. Translating gives CASSLVAGLEETQYF.

This clone was picked up one time. The DNA of the CDR3 is TGCGCCAGCAGCCAACTTAGCGGAAGCGACACAGATACGCAGTATTTT. This sequence encodes CASSQLSGSDTDTQYF. The chain couples TRBV4-3 to TRBJ2-3, with D tentatively TRBD2 (6 bases). This CDR3 is 16 amino acids long. Germline V gene sequence: CDR1 LGHNA, CDR2 YSLEER. The V and J ends lost 2 bases and 2 bases respectively, with 14 bases between them.

For the CDR3, the DNA is TGTGCCAGTAGTTTAGTAGCGGGGCTCACCGGGGAGCTGTTTTTT. It specifies CASSLVAGLTGELFF. The J gene is TRBJ2-2, the V gene TRBV19, with 8 bases fitting TRBD2. Germline values: CDR1 LNHDA, CDR2 SQIVND (reference sequence). V shed 5 bases, J shed 4 bases, and the junction held 6 bases outside the gene matches. This CDR3 region has 15 residues.

This chain links TRBV7-9 with TRBJ1-1; no firm D call. V was pared by 3 bases and J by 2 bases, with 7 bases between. CDR1 and CDR2 (germline): SEHNR, FQNEAQ (reference sequence). This CDR3 spans 13 amino acids. The CDR3 sequence: CASSFAENTEAFF. The DNA for the CDR3 is TGTGCCAGCAGCTTCGCAGAAAACACTGAAGCTTTCTTT.

The chain is built from TRBV7-3 and TRBJ2-2; TRBD1 aligns across 8 bases. CDR1 SGHTA and CDR2 FQGTGA come from the germline V gene. The CDR3 covers 16 residues. The V segment lost 4 bases and the J segment 1 base; nucleotides outside the gene matches: 5. The CDR3 DNA reads TGTGCCAGCAGCTCGGGGACAGGCGAGAACACCGGGGAGCTGTTTTTT. It encodes CASSSGTGENTGELFF.

This clone was counted between two and nine times. This sequence joins TRBV7-9 and TRBJ2-7; D is ambiguous. There are 13 residues in the CDR3. Trimming shortened V by 6 bases and J by 3 bases, and 12 bases separated the two germline ends. CDR1 is SEHNR, CDR2 FQNEAQ, per germline (reference sequence). CDR3: CASSSLTSYEQYF. The CDR3 coding sequence is TGTGCCAGCAGTTCCCTGACAAGCTACGAGCAGTACTTC.

CDR3 in DNA: TGTGCCAGCAGCTTTCAAAGGGGAACAGATACGCAGTATTTT. Amino acids: CASSFQRGTDTQYF. This rearrangement joins TRBV7-6 to TRBJ2-3; maybe TRBD1 (5 bases). Trimming left V 3 bases short and J 3 bases short, with 10 bases between. Germline V gene lookup returns CDR1 SGHVS and CDR2 FNYEAQ. The length of the CDR3 is 14 residues.

J is TRBJ2-1 and V is TRBV15; 8 positions match TRBD2. The CDR3 runs to 14 residues. The trim removed 0 bases at V and 12 bases at J, leaving 7 bases unmatched. Germline-derived CDR1 and CDR2 are LNHNV and YYDKDF (reference sequence). CDR3 protein: CATSRDSELAVQFF. As DNA, the CDR3 is TGTGCCACCAGCAGAGACAGTGAACTAGCGGTGCAGTTCTTC.

By frequency in the sample, this clone is medium-sized. The chain combines TRBV15 with TRBJ2-6; perhaps TRBD1 as D (5 bases). Germline V lookup: CDR1 LNHNV, CDR2 YYDKDF (reference sequence). V shed 0 bases and J shed 4 bases, with 7 bases lying between them. This CDR3 has 15 residues. As DNA, the CDR3 is TGTGCCACCAGCAGAGACAGGGCAGGGGCCAACGTCCTGACTTTC. Its protein is CATSRDRAGANVLTF.

This sequence joins TRBV7-9 and TRBJ2-1; D remains ambiguous. Between the trimmed V and J ends, which lost 2 bases and 0 bases, there was a span of 5 bases. CDR1 SEHNR and CDR2 FQNEAQ come from the germline V gene (reference sequence). The CDR3 has 14 residues. The chain's CDR3 is CASSLSVSYNEQFF. CDR3 DNA sequence: TGTGCCAGCAGCTTATCGGTCTCCTACAATGAGCAGTTCTTC.

The V call is TRBV5-1, the J call TRBJ1-6, with D possibly TRBD1 on 5 matching bases. There are 15 residues in the CDR3. Germline-derived CDR1 and CDR2 are SGHRS and YFSETQ. Trimming cost V 3 bases and J 10 bases, with 17 bases left between them. As DNA, the CDR3 is TGCGCCAGCAGCTACACCGGGACTAGTGAATCACCCCTCCACTTT. Translation gives CASSYTGTSESPLHF.

As DNA, the CDR3 is TGTGCCTGGAGCCGAACAGGGGGAACCTACGAGCAGTACTTC. Residues: CAWSRTGGTYEQYF. The chain carries TRBV30 and TRBJ2-7; 8 nucleotides agree with TRBD1. V dropped 3 bases and J dropped 2; count of bases not matched to a gene: 6. Germline V lookup: CDR1 GTSNPN, CDR2 SVGIG (reference sequence). There are 14 residues in the CDR3.

V is TRBV6-5 and J is TRBJ1-1, with TRBD1 as a possible D gene (6 bases). Germline V gene sequence: CDR1 MNHEY, CDR2 SVGAGI. CDR3 length: 13 amino acids. V shed 6 bases and J shed 6 bases, with 14 bases lying between them. Written as DNA, the CDR3 is TGTGCCAGCAGACAGGGAAATAAGCCTGAAGCTTTCTTT. Amino acid sequence: CASRQGNKPEAFF.

V usage is TRBV5-1 and J usage is TRBJ1-5; D is unclear. The germline V gene has CDR1 SGHRS and CDR2 YFSETQ. The CDR3 contains 13 residues. Trimming took off 1 base at V and 3 bases at J, with 5 bases between the two ends. CDR3 protein: CASSLSPNQPQHF. CDR3 coding DNA: TGCGCCAGCAGCTTGAGCCCCAATCAGCCCCAGCATTTT.

DNA for the CDR3: TGTGCCAGCAGCTCCACCCTATATGGGGCCAACGTCCTGACTTTC. It encodes CASSSTLYGANVLTF. The chain combines TRBV7-6 with TRBJ2-6; no reliable D call. CDR1 SGHVS and CDR2 FNYEAQ come from the germline V gene. Between the trimmed V and J ends, which lost 4 bases and 3 bases, there was a span of 10 bases. The CDR3 covers 15 residues.

This clone has a single count. The rearrangement joins TRBV15 to TRBJ1-3; possible D gene TRBD1, 6 bases. Germline V gene data show CDR1 as LNHNV and CDR2 as YYDKDF (reference sequence). This CDR3 region has 15 residues. V shed 2 bases and J shed 4 bases, with 12 bases lying between them. The CDR3 sequence is CATSRNRQVGNTIYF. The DNA for the CDR3 is TGTGCCACCAGCAGAAACAGACAGGTCGGAAACACCATATATTTT. The variable domain in full, with the rest retrieved from reference TRBV15 and TRBJ1-3, is DAMVIQNPRYQVTQFGKPVTLSCSQTLNHNVMYWYQQKSSQAPKLLFHYYDKDFNNEADTPDNFQSRRPNTSFCFLDIRSPGLGDTAMYLCATSRNRQVGNTIYFGEGSWLTVV.

This chain links TRBV5-1 with TRBJ1-1; D perhaps matches TRBD1 (5 bases). V was shortened by 4 bases and J by 2 bases, with 15 bases between the two germline ends. Germline V gene sequence: CDR1 SGHRS, CDR2 YFSETQ. CDR3 length equals 15 residues. The CDR3 region is CASSPRVGGNTEAFF. As DNA, the CDR3 is TGCGCCAGCAGCCCAAGGGTCGGGGGAAACACTGAAGCTTTCTTT.

The genes are TRBV27 and TRBJ2-7, with D tentatively TRBD1 (6 bases). Trimming removed 3 bases at V and 4 bases at J, with 10 bases between. Germline V lookup: CDR1 MNHEY, CDR2 SMNVEV (reference sequence). The CDR3 loop spans 13 amino acids. In DNA, the CDR3 is TGTGCCAGCAGTTTGGCAGGGGCTTACGAGCAGTACTTC. Protein product: CASSLAGAYEQYF.

J is TRBJ2-7 and V is TRBV30; possibly TRBD1 for D (6 bases). The CDR3 sequence is 15 residues long. The ends were cut back, 0 bases at V and 0 bases at J, with 12 bases in the middle. Per the germline V gene, CDR1 is GTSNPN and CDR2 is SVGIG (reference sequence). CDR3 loop: CAWSVGTTVSYEQYF. CDR3 nucleotide sequence: TGTGCCTGGAGTGTAGGGACAACCGTCTCCTACGAGCAGTACTTC.

The CDR3 region is CASSIRTYYEQYF. In DNA, the CDR3 is TGTGCCAGTAGTATTAGGACATACTACGAGCAGTACTTC. The chain employs TRBV19 and TRBJ2-7, with D maybe TRBD1 (5 bases). In germline, CDR1 is LNHDA, CDR2 SQIVND (reference sequence). V was shortened by 3 bases and J by 3 bases, with 9 bases between the two germline ends. The CDR3 totals 13 residues.